Below, 25 T cell receptor beta chains from the same sample are listed, as sequenced in a study of blood T cell repertoires in COVID-19. The repertoire was sequenced with immunoSEQ multiplex PCR; TCRdb's copy has only in-frame clones and lacks some. Among about 190,000 clones listed, approximately 79% were seen once. Sequencing was performed on peripheral blood. The receptors derive from a woman aged 70-85 years with acute or convalescent COVID-19.

The gene calls are TRBV19 and TRBJ1-3; 8 positions match TRBD1. Germline CDR1 reads LNHDA; CDR2 reads SQIVND (reference sequence). This CDR3 comprises 16 residues. Trimming took 5 bases from V and 0 from J; bases not matched to a gene: 6. DNA of the CDR3: TGTGCCAGTAGTTCCCGGGACAGGAACTCTGGAAACACCATATATTTT. It codes for CASSSRDRNSGNTIYF.

The rearrangement links TRBV7-8 to TRBJ2-5, with D possibly matching TRBD1 (6 bases). The CDR3 is made up of 15 amino acids. The germline CDR1 and CDR2 sequences are SGHVS and FQNEAQ. The V gene lost 4 bases and the J gene lost 4 bases, with 16 bases spanning the gap. The CDR3 loop reads CASSSLGHRGETQYF. The CDR3 bases are TGTGCCAGCAGCTCGTTGGGACACCGCGGAGAGACCCAGTACTTC.

A remark on this clone: Its ends do not fully match the called genes, so a read error is possible. The chain carries TRBV29-1 and TRBJ2-1; D unresolved. The germline V gene encodes CDR1 SQVTM and CDR2 ANQGSEA. The CDR3 is 14 amino acids. The CDR3 region has the DNA TGCAGCGTTGAAGATCTGGGCCAGGTTAATGATCAGTTCTTC. As protein: CSVEDLGQVNDQFF.

This rearrangement joins TRBV29-1 to TRBJ2-5; D is perhaps TRBD2 (5 bases). Trimming took 3 bases from V and 5 from J, leaving 13 bases between them. The CDR3 totals 13 residues. Germline values: CDR1 SQVTM, CDR2 ANQGSEA. The CDR3 is CSVDNVGAETQYF. CDR3 bases: TGCAGCGTTGACAATGTGGGAGCGGAGACCCAGTACTTC.

The chain couples TRBV5-4 to TRBJ2-5, with TRBD1 identical over 8 bases. Germline trimming cut 4 bases from V and 1 base from J; bases unmatched to any gene: 3. The CDR3 runs to 14 residues. Germline values: CDR1 SGHNT, CDR2 YYREEE (reference sequence). CDR3 residues: CASSIGQGQETQYF. The CDR3 region has the DNA TGTGCCAGCAGCATAGGACAGGGCCAAGAGACCCAGTACTTC.

This clone has a handful of counts. The chain joins TRBV5-1 to TRBJ1-2, with 10 bases identical to TRBD1. The germline V gene encodes CDR1 SGHRS and CDR2 YFSETQ. The CDR3 totals 14 residues. V gave up 0 bases and J gave up 6 bases; unmatched junction bases: 2. CDR3 nucleotides: TGCGCCAGCAGCTTGGCCGGGACAGGGGATGGCTACACCTTC. Translated: CASSLAGTGDGYTF.

This clone was recorded only once. The chain carries TRBV23-1 and TRBJ2-3; TRBD2 agrees at 14 bases. TRBV23-1 is classed as an ORF, of uncertain function. V was pared by 4 bases and J by 4 bases, with 4 bases of the junction left unmatched. The CDR3 has 16 residues. CDR3 loop: CASSLGLAGVSDTQYF. Written as DNA, the CDR3 is TGCGCCAGCAGTCTGGGACTAGCGGGAGTGTCAGATACGCAGTATTTT.

This chain uses TRBV2 with TRBJ1-6; TRBD1 matches at 7 bases. The CDR3 is 15 amino acids. V lost 5 bases to trimming and J lost 7 bases; unmatched junction nucleotides: 8. Germline-derived CDR1 and CDR2 are SNHLY and FYNNEI. The CDR3 DNA sequence: TGTGCCAGCAGTAGACAGGGCGTGACGAATTCACCCCTCCACTTT. It translates to CASSRQGVTNSPLHF.

This clone was counted between two and nine times. V is TRBV12-3 or TRBV12-4 and J is TRBJ2-5; 9 bases agree with TRBD1. The V segment lost 7 bases and the J segment 6 bases; nucleotides outside the gene matches: 3. This CDR3 is 12 amino acids long. CDR3: CASTQGAQTQYF. DNA of the CDR3: TGTGCCAGCACACAGGGGGCGCAGACCCAGTACTTC.

This clone was recorded a few times. This sequence joins TRBV4-2 and TRBJ1-5; TRBD1 is a possible D gene (6 bases). The germline CDR1 and CDR2 sequences are LGHNA and YNFKEQ. V was trimmed by 0 bases and J by 0 bases, leaving 18 bases between them. The CDR3 loop spans 19 amino acids. The CDR3 sequence is CASSQEKQGGWYSNQPQHF. The CDR3, as DNA: TGTGCCAGCAGCCAAGAAAAACAGGGAGGGTGGTATAGCAATCAGCCCCAGCATTTT.

The chain recombines TRBV14 with TRBJ2-2, with 8 nucleotides matching TRBD1. In germline, CDR1 is SGHDN, CDR2 FVKESK. This CDR3 spans 18 amino acids. With 4 bases clipped from V and 3 bases from J, the junction kept 13 bases outside the gene matches. As DNA, the CDR3 is TGTGCCAGCAGCCTTCTTACGACAGGGGTTCTTGACACCGGGGAGCTGTTTTTT. Residues: CASSLLTTGVLDTGELFF.

This clone has a handful of counts. The CDR3 nucleotides read TGTGCCAGTAGTATCGCCGGGGGAAACATTCAGTACTTC. It translates to CASSIAGGNIQYF. V gene TRBV19 combines with J gene TRBJ2-4, with D perhaps TRBD2 (6 bases). The germline V gene has CDR1 LNHDA and CDR2 SQIVND (reference sequence). The CDR3 is 13 amino acids. Between the trimmed V and J ends, which lost 3 bases and 6 bases, there was a span of 9 bases.

The chain is built from TRBV4-2 and TRBJ1-2; D may be TRBD1 (6 bases). The CDR3 length is 14 residues. From germline, CDR1 is LGHNA and CDR2 YNFKEQ. The germline V and J ends were trimmed by 3 bases and 2 bases, with 10 bases remaining between them. CDR3: CASSQDTGNYGYTF. For the CDR3, the DNA is TGTGCCAGCAGCCAGGATACAGGGAACTATGGCTACACCTTC.

Remarks on this clone: Other DNA sequences in the sample encode the same CDR3. The gene calls are TRBV11-3 and TRBJ2-3; 15 bases match TRBD2. Germline loops: CDR1 SGHNT, CDR2 YENEEA. V dropped 5 bases and J dropped 5; count of bases not matched to a gene: 5. The CDR3 has 16 residues. DNA for the CDR3: TGTGCCAGCAGCGTCGGACTAGCGGGAGGGGGAGATACGCAGTATTTT. Its protein is CASSVGLAGGGDTQYF.

The chain links TRBV11-2 to TRBJ2-7; a possible D gene is TRBD2 (5 bases). The CDR3 spans 13 residues. V was clipped by 4 bases and J by 6 bases, with 13 bases between them. Germline-derived CDR1 and CDR2 are SGHAT and FQNNGV. The DNA of the CDR3 is TGTGCCAGCAGCTCATCCAGCGGTACCGAGCAGTACTTC. Translated: CASSSSSGTEQYF.

The chain links TRBV5-6 to TRBJ2-1, with a weak D call TRBD2 (6 bases). Germline-derived CDR1 and CDR2 are SGHDT and YYEEEE. The CDR3 runs to 16 residues. The V and J ends lost 4 bases and 5 bases respectively, with 19 bases between them. CDR3 sequence: CASSPGPSDLNNEQFF. In nucleotides, the CDR3 is TGTGCCAGCAGCCCGGGGCCTAGCGATCTCAACAATGAGCAGTTCTTC.

J is TRBJ2-5 and V is TRBV15; a weak D match, TRBD2 (6 bases). This CDR3 comprises 16 residues. CDR1 LNHNV and CDR2 YYDKDF come from the germline V gene (reference sequence). V shed 2 bases and J shed 2 bases, with 15 bases lying between them. CDR3 region: CATSRSRGGIQETQYF. CDR3 bases: TGTGCCACCAGCAGATCACGGGGCGGGATTCAAGAGACCCAGTACTTC.

The chain carries TRBV10-3 and TRBJ2-7, with TRBD2 matching over 8 bases. The germline V gene has CDR1 ENHRY and CDR2 SYGVKD. The trim removed 9 bases at V and 4 bases at J, leaving 8 bases unmatched. There are 13 residues in the CDR3. CDR3 in DNA: TGTGCCATTCAAGCGGGAGTGTTATACGAGCAGTACTTC. Its protein product is CAIQAGVLYEQYF.

This sequence joins TRBV7-2 and TRBJ2-7, with a weak D call TRBD2 (6 bases). The CDR3 contains 15 residues. Germline-derived CDR1 and CDR2 are SGHTA and FQGNSA. V lost 1 base, J lost 0 bases, and 10 bases lay in between. CDR3 nucleotide sequence: TGTGCCAGCAGCTTAGTGGTCGGGAGCTCCTACGAGCAGTACTTC. Translating gives CASSLVVGSSYEQYF.

The rearrangement links TRBV2 to TRBJ2-2; weak D call: TRBD2 (6 bases). V was pared by 8 bases and J by 4 bases, with 20 bases between. Germline V gene sequence: CDR1 SNHLY, CDR2 FYNNEI. This CDR3 is 16 amino acids long. The CDR3 nucleotides read TGTGCCAGCGGAATACTAGCTAGAACGGGCACCGGGGAGCTGTTTTTT. Protein: CASGILARTGTGELFF.

This clone was detected only once. J is TRBJ2-5 and V is TRBV7-2; D not resolved. This CDR3 is built from 11 residues. V gave up 3 bases and J gave up 7 bases, with 6 bases separating them. CDR1 SGHTA and CDR2 FQGNSA come from the germline V gene. The chain's CDR3 is CASSFPGTQYF. Here the CDR3 DNA reads TGTGCCAGCAGCTTCCCCGGGACCCAGTACTTC.

The chain links TRBV19 to TRBJ2-3; a weak D match, TRBD1 (5 bases). V shed 4 bases and J shed 3 bases, with 14 bases lying between them. CDR1 and CDR2 from the germline V gene are LNHDA and SQIVND (reference sequence). The length of the CDR3 is 15 residues. CDR3 amino acids: CASSTRQGVTDTQYF. The CDR3 region has the DNA TGTGCCAGTAGTACCCGTCAGGGTGTGACAGATACGCAGTATTTT.

The chain couples TRBV6-2 or TRBV6-3 to TRBJ2-3, with 7 bases aligning to TRBD1. The CDR3 length is 14 residues. CDR1 is MNHEY, CDR2 SVGEGT, per germline. Unmatched junction bases numbered 8, after V lost 7 bases and J lost 4 bases. The chain's CDR3 is CASTPMTGSDTQYF. CDR3 sequence (DNA): TGTGCCAGCACCCCTATGACAGGGTCAGATACGCAGTATTTT.

The chain uses TRBV6-5 and TRBJ1-1; 7 nucleotides agree with TRBD1. The CDR3 runs to 14 residues. Trimming took 6 bases from V and 3 from J; bases not matched to a gene: 7. In germline, CDR1 is MNHEY, CDR2 SVGAGI. The CDR3 region has the DNA TGTGCCAGCAGAGTAGTAGACAGGGACACTGAAGCTTTCTTT. Its translation: CASRVVDRDTEAFF.

The gene calls are TRBV2 and TRBJ1-4, with D perhaps TRBD1 (6 bases). V dropped 8 bases and J dropped 1 base, with 14 bases sitting between them. This CDR3 is built from 15 residues. Looked up from germline, CDR1 is SNHLY and CDR2 is FYNNEI. The CDR3 loop reads CASGSQGLTNEKLFF. The CDR3, as DNA: TGTGCCAGCGGATCACAGGGCCTAACTAATGAAAAACTGTTTTTT.